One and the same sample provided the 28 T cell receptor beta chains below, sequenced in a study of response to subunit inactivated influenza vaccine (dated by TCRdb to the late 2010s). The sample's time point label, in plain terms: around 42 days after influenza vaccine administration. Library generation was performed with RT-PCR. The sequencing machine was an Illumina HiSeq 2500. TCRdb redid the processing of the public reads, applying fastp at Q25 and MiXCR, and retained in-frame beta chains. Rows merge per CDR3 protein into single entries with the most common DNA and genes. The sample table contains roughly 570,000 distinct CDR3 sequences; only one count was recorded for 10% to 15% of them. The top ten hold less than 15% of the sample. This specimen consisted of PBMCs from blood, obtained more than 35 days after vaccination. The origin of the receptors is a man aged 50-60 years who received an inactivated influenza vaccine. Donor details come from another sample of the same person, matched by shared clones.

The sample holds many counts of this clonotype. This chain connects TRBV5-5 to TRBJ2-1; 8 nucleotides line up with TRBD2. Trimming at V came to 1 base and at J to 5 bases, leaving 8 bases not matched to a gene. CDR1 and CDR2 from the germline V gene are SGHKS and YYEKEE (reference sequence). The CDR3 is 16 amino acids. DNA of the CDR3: TGTGCCAGCAGCTTGCCCACTAGCGGAATCGACAATGAGCAGTTCTTC. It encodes CASSLPTSGIDNEQFF.

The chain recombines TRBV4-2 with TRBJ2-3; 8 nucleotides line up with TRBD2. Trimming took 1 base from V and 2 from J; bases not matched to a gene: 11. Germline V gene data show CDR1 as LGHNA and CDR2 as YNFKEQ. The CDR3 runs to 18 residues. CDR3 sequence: CASSQVEAGAGPTDTQYF. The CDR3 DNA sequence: TGTGCCAGCAGCCAAGTAGAAGCGGGGGCCGGCCCCACAGATACGCAGTATTTT.

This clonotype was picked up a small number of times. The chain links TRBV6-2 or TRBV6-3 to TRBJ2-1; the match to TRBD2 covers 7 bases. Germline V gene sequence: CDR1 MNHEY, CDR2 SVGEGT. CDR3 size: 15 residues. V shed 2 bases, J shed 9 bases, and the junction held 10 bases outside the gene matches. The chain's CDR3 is CASSYLGAGDSEQFF. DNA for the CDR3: TGTGCCAGCAGTTACCTTGGCGCGGGAGATAGTGAGCAGTTCTTC.

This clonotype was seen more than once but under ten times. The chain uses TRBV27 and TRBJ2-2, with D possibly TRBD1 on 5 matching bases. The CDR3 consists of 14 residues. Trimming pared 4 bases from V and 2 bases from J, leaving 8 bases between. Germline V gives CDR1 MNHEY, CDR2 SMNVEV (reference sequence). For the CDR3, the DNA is TGTGCCAGCAGTTACGACAGAAACACCGGGGAGCTGTTTTTT. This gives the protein CASSYDRNTGELFF.

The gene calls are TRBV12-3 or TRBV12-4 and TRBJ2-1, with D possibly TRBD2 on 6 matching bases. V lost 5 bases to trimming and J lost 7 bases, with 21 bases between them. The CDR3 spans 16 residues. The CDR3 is CASSNLVGRGVNEQFF. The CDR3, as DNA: TGTGCCAGCAGTAATCTTGTTGGGCGGGGCGTTAATGAGCAGTTCTTC.

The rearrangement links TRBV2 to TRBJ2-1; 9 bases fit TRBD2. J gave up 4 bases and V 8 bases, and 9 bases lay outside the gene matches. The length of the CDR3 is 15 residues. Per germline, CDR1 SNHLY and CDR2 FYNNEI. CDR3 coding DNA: TGTGCCAGCCGTAGACTAGCGGACCCGTACAATGAGCAGTTCTTC. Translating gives CASRRLADPYNEQFF.

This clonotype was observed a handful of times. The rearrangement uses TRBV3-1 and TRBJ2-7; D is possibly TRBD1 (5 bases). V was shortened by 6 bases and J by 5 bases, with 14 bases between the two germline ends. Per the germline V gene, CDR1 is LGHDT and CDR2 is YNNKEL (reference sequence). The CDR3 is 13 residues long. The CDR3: CASSKVGVNEQYF. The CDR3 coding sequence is TGTGCCAGCAGTAAAGTAGGGGTCAACGAGCAGTACTTC.

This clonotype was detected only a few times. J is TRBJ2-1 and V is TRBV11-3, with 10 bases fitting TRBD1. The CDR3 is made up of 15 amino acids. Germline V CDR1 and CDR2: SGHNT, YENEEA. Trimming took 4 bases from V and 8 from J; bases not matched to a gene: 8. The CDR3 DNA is TGTGCCAGCAGCTCGTCGGGACAGGGGACCCATGAGCAGTTCTTC. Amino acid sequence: CASSSSGQGTHEQFF. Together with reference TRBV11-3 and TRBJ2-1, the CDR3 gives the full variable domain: EAGVVQSPRYKIIEKKQPVAFWCNPISGHNTLYWYLQNLGQGPELLIRYENEEAVDDSQLPKDRFSAERLKGVDSTLKIQPAELGDSAVYLCASSSSGQGTHEQFFGPGTRLTVL.

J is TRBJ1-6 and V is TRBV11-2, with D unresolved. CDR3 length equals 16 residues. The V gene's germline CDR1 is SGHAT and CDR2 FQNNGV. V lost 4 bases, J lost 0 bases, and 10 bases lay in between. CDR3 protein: CASSWTESSYNSPLHF. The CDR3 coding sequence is TGTGCCAGCAGCTGGACGGAGAGCTCCTATAATTCACCCCTCCACTTT.

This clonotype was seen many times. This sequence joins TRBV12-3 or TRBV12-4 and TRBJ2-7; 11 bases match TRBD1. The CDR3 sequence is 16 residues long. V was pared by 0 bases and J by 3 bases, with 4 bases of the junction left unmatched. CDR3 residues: CASSLAGQGVGYEQYF. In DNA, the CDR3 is TGTGCCAGCAGTTTAGCGGGACAGGGGGTCGGCTACGAGCAGTACTTC.

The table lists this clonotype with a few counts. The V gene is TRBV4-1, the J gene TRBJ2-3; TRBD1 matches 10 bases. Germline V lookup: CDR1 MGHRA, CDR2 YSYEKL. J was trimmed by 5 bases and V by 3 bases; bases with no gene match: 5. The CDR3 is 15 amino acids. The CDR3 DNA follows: TGCGCCAGCAGCCATGTTCGGGACAGGGGAGATACGCAGTATTTT. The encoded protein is CASSHVRDRGDTQYF.

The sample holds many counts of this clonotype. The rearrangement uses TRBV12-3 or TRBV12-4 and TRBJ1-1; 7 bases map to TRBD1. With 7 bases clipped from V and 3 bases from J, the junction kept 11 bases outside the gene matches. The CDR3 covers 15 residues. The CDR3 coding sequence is TGTGCCAGCAAGGCCTTGCGGGACAGACACACTGAAGCTTTCTTT. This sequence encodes CASKALRDRHTEAFF.

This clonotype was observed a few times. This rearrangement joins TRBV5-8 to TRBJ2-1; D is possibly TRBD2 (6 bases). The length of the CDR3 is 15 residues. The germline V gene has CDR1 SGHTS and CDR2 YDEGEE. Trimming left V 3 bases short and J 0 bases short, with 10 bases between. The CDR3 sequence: CASSWDSRSYNEQFF. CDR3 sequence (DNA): TGTGCCAGCAGCTGGGACTCCCGCTCCTACAATGAGCAGTTCTTC.

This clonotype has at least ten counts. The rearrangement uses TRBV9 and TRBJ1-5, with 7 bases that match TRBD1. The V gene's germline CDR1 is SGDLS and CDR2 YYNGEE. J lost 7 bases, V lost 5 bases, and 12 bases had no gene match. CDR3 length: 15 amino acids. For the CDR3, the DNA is TGTGCCAGCAGTCCCACTGCAGGGGGTTTACAGCCCCAGCATTTT. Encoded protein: CASSPTAGGLQPQHF. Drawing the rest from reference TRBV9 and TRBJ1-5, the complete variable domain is DSGVTQTPKHLITATGQRVTLRCSPRSGDLSVYWYQQSLDQGLQFLIQYYNGEERAKGNILERFSAQQFPDLHSELNLSSLELGDSALYFCASSPTAGGLQPQHFGDGTRLSIL.

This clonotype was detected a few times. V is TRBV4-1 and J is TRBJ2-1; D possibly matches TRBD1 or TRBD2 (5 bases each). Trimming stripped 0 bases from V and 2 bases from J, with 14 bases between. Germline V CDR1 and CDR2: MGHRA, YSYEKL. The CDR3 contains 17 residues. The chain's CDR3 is CASSQEGRPGTYNEQFF. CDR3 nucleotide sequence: TGCGCCAGCAGCCAAGAGGGACGGCCAGGGACCTACAATGAGCAGTTCTTC.

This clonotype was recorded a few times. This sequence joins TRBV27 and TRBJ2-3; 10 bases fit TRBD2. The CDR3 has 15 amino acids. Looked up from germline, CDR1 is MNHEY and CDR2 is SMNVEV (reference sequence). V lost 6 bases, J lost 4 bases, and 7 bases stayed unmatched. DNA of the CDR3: TGTGCCAGCAGCCCTAGCGGGAGTTGGTCAGATACGCAGTATTTT. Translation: CASSPSGSWSDTQYF.

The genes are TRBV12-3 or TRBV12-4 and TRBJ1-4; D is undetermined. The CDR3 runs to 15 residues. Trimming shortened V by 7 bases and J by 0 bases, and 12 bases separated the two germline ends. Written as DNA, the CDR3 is TGTGCCAGCAAGGCTTCAACTTCAACTAATGAAAAACTGTTTTTT. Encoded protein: CASKASTSTNEKLFF.

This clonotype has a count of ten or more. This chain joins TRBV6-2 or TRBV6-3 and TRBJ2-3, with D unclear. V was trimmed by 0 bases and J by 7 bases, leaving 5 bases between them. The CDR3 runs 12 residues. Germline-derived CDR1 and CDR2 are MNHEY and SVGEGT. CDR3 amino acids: CASSYSQNTQYF. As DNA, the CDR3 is TGTGCCAGCAGTTACTCGCAAAATACGCAGTATTTT.

The CDR3 nucleotides read TGTGCCAGCAGCCAAGAGGTCCTACCAGGGGGTGGCTACACCTTC. Amino acids: CASSQEVLPGGGYTF. This rearrangement joins TRBV3-1 to TRBJ1-2, with TRBD1 matching 7 bases. The germline V gene has CDR1 LGHDT and CDR2 YNNKEL (reference sequence). The CDR3 runs 15 residues. Unmatched junction bases numbered 8, after V lost 0 bases and J lost 7 bases.

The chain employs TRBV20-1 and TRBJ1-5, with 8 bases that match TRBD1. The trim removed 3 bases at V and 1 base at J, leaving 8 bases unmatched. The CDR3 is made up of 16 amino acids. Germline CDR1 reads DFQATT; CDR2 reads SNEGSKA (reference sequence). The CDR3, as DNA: TGCAGTGCTAGTAGGACAGGGAAGGTGAGCAATCAGCCCCAGCATTTT. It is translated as CSASRTGKVSNQPQHF.

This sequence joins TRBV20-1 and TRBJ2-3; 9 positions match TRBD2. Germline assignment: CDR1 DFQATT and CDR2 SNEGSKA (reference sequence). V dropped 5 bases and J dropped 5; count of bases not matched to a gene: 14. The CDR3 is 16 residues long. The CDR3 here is CSAGLREGRARDTQYF. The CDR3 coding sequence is TGCAGTGCTGGTTTGCGGGAGGGCCGCGCGAGAGATACGCAGTATTTT.

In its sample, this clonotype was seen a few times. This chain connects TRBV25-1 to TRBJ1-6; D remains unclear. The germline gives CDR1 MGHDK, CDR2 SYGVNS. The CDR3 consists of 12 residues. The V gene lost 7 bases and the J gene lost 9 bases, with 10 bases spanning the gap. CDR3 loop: CASNDGGSPLHF. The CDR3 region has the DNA TGTGCCAGCAATGACGGTGGTTCACCCCTCCACTTT.

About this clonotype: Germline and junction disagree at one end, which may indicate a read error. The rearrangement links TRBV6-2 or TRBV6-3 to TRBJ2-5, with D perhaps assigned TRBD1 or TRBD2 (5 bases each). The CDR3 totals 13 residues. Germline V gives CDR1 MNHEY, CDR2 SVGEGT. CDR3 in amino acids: CASSGLPKSTGLF. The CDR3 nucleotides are TGTGCCAGCAGCGGTCTCCCCAAGTCCACAGGACTCTTC.

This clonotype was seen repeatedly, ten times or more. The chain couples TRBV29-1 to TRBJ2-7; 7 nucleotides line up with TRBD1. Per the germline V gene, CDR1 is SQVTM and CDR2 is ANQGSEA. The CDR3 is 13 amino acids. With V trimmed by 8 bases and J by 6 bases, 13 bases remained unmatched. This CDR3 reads CSFTGTEFLEQYF. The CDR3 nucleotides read TGCAGCTTTACCGGGACAGAGTTCCTCGAGCAGTACTTC.

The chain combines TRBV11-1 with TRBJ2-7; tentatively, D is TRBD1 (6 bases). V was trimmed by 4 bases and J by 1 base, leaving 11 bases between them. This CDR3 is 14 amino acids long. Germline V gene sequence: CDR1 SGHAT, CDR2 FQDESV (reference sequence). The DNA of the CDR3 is TGTGCCAGCAGCTACAACAGGGTATCCTACGAGCAGTACTTC. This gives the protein CASSYNRVSYEQYF.

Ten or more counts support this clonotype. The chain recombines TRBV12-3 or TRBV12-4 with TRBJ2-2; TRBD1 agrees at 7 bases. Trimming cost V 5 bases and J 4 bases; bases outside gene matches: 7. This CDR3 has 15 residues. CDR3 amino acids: CASSERQGPTGELFF. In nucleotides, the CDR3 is TGTGCCAGCAGTGAGAGACAGGGACCCACCGGGGAGCTGTTTTTT.

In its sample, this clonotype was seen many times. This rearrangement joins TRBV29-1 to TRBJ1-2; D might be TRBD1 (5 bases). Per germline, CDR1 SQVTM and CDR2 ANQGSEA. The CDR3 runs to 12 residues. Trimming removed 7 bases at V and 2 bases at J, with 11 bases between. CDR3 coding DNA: TGCAGCGGGGGGGACCTAAACTATGGCTACACCTTC. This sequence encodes CSGGDLNYGYTF.

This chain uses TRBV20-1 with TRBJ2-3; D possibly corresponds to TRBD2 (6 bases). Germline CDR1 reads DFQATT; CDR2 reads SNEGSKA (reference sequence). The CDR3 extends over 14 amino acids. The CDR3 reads CSWPGLPSTDTQYF. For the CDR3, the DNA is TGCAGCTGGCCGGGACTCCCGTCCACAGATACGCAGTATTTT.